These 25 T cell receptor beta chains came from one sample sequenced in a study of T cells after yellow fever vaccination. One entry per CDR3 protein results from TCRdb running MiXCR on the 5' RACE reads. This table holds around 500,000 distinct CDR3 sequences, roughly a fifth found once. The input for sequencing was PBMCs, taken more than 20 days after the first yellow fever vaccination. Source of these receptors: a young man who received the YFV17D yellow fever vaccine.

This rearrangement joins TRBV7-2 to TRBJ1-4, with no clear D. This CDR3 is built from 13 residues. V lost 3 bases, J lost 6 bases, and 8 bases lay in between. Germline lookup yields CDR1 SGHTA and CDR2 FQGNSA. CDR3 in amino acids: CASSFPHYEKLFF. DNA of the CDR3: TGTGCCAGCAGCTTCCCCCATTATGAAAAACTGTTTTTT.

V and J are TRBV3-1 and TRBJ2-1; 10 bases agree with TRBD1. Germline V gives CDR1 LGHDT, CDR2 YNNKEL (reference sequence). The length of the CDR3 is 15 residues. With V trimmed by 1 base and J by 7 bases, 4 bases remained unmatched. CDR3 nucleotides: TGTGCCAGCAGCCAAGGACAGGGGGCCTGGAATGAGCAGTTCTTC. It encodes CASSQGQGAWNEQFF.

The table lists this clonotype with a few counts. This sequence joins TRBV5-1 and TRBJ2-3; 7 nucleotides align to TRBD2. Germline V gene data show CDR1 as SGHRS and CDR2 as YFSETQ. The CDR3 consists of 16 residues. The trim removed 7 bases at V and 5 bases at J, leaving 16 bases unmatched. The CDR3 spells CASASSSGGDGDTQYF. The CDR3 region has the DNA TGCGCCAGCGCTTCATCGTCTGGGGGGGATGGAGATACGCAGTATTTT.

This clonotype was seen a handful of times. The chain is built from TRBV12-3 or TRBV12-4 and TRBJ1-5, with TRBD1 identical over 8 bases. V shed 6 bases, J shed 5 bases, and the junction held 9 bases outside the gene matches. CDR3 size: 15 residues. CDR3 residues: CASRPTGEEDQPQHF. CDR3 sequence (DNA): TGTGCCAGCAGACCGACAGGGGAAGAGGATCAGCCCCAGCATTTT.

The CDR3 protein is CASSEGSRDSQYF. The DNA for the CDR3 is TGCGCCAGCAGCGAGGGGAGTCGAGATAGCCAGTACTTC. The chain carries TRBV5-1 and TRBJ2-5; D possibly matches TRBD1 or TRBD2 (5 bases each). Germline V gene data show CDR1 as SGHRS and CDR2 as YFSETQ. Between the trimmed V and J ends, which lost 4 bases and 10 bases, there was a span of 17 bases. The CDR3 length is 13 residues.

The chain recombines TRBV4-2 with TRBJ1-1; D remains unclear. CDR3 length equals 14 residues. The V end was cut by 1 base, the J end by 1 base, with 7 bases between. Germline CDR1 is LGHNA and CDR2 is YNFKEQ. CDR3 nucleotide sequence: TGTGCCAGCAGCCAAGCCAGCTGGAACACTGAAGCTTTCTTT. As protein: CASSQASWNTEAFF.

V gene TRBV6-5 combines with J gene TRBJ2-2; D is possibly TRBD2 (5 bases). V was clipped by 6 bases and J by 5 bases, with 13 bases between them. This CDR3 has 14 amino acids. Germline CDR1 and CDR2: MNHEY and SVGAGI. For the CDR3, the DNA is TGTGCCAGCAGCCTTGTAGAGGGAACCGGGGAGCTGTTTTTT. Translating it yields CASSLVEGTGELFF.

The CDR3 loop is CSVGVTGRRRGNTEAFF. The CDR3 region has the DNA TGCAGCGTTGGTGTTACCGGGCGACGTCGAGGGAACACTGAAGCTTTCTTT. This chain joins TRBV29-1 and TRBJ1-1, with D unclear. From germline, CDR1 is SQVTM and CDR2 ANQGSEA. The CDR3 has 17 amino acids. V was pared by 4 bases and J by 1 base, with 22 bases between.

This clonotype was counted a few times. This chain connects TRBV12-3 or TRBV12-4 to TRBJ2-3, with 8 bases lining up with TRBD1. This CDR3 spans 16 amino acids. V dropped 5 bases and J dropped 0; count of bases not matched to a gene: 7. CDR3 sequence reads: CASSPRQGTSTDTQYF. As DNA, the CDR3 is TGTGCCAGCAGTCCTCGACAGGGGACGAGCACAGATACGCAGTATTTT.

This clonotype appeared a few times. This chain connects TRBV14 to TRBJ2-7, with TRBD1 matching over 9 bases. There are 15 residues in the CDR3. From germline, CDR1 is SGHDN and CDR2 FVKESK. V lost 4 bases, J lost 2 bases, and 6 bases stayed unmatched. CDR3 residues: CASSRPGTGTYEQYF. CDR3 bases: TGTGCCAGCAGCCGACCCGGGACAGGGACCTACGAGCAGTACTTC.

The chain joins TRBV3-1 to TRBJ2-3; D may match TRBD1 or TRBD2 (5 bases each). Germline V gene data show CDR1 as LGHDT and CDR2 as YNNKEL (reference sequence). V was pared by 3 bases and J by 6 bases, with 16 bases between. The CDR3 is 15 amino acids. The DNA for the CDR3 is TGTGCCAGCAGCCACGGGGCCCCCCCGGTGGATACGCAGTATTTT. It yields the protein CASSHGAPPVDTQYF.

The chain uses TRBV14 and TRBJ1-5, with D possibly being TRBD1 (5 bases). Germline assignment: CDR1 SGHDN and CDR2 FVKESK. V lost 0 bases and J lost 4, with 19 bases in between. The CDR3 sequence is 18 residues long. CDR3 sequence (DNA): TGTGCCAGCAGCCAAGATTCTTCTCGGCAGGGTCGGAATCAGCCCCAGCATTTT. Its protein product is CASSQDSSRQGRNQPQHF.

This clonotype was detected ten times or more. The chain is built from TRBV20-1 and TRBJ1-3, with a tentative D call TRBD1 (6 bases). From germline, CDR1 is DFQATT and CDR2 SNEGSKA (reference sequence). This CDR3 has 15 residues. V lost 3 bases, J lost 7 bases, and 19 bases lay in between. The CDR3 region has the DNA TGCAGTGCTAGCGGGACAACTGGATACTGGAACACCATATATTTT. It translates to CSASGTTGYWNTIYF.

The genes are TRBV2 and TRBJ1-6; D is unresolved. This CDR3 region has 15 residues. CDR1 SNHLY and CDR2 FYNNEI come from the germline V gene. Trimming took 4 bases from V and 0 from J, leaving 7 bases between them. DNA for the CDR3: TGTGCCAGCAGTGCAGGTGGCTCCTATAATTCACCCCTCCACTTT. This encodes CASSAGGSYNSPLHF.

The gene calls are TRBV20-1 and TRBJ2-5; D is perhaps TRBD2 (5 bases). Germline CDR1 and CDR2: DFQATT and SNEGSKA (reference sequence). There are 15 residues in the CDR3. V dropped 0 bases and J dropped 5 bases, with 16 bases sitting between them. CDR3 amino acids: CSARDWASRGETQYF. CDR3 nucleotides: TGCAGTGCTAGAGATTGGGCTAGCAGAGGGGAGACCCAGTACTTC.

This clonotype was observed a handful of times. The rearrangement uses TRBV9 and TRBJ2-5, with TRBD1 matching 9 bases. This CDR3 region has 16 residues. V shed 4 bases and J 2 bases; nucleotides not matched to a gene: 9. In germline, CDR1 is SGDLS, CDR2 YYNGEE. DNA for the CDR3: TGTGCCAGCAGCCCTCCGACAGGGGGGCTACAAGAGACCCAGTACTTC. Its translation: CASSPPTGGLQETQYF.

The V call is TRBV7-2, the J call TRBJ2-3, with a weak D call TRBD2 (6 bases). CDR1 is SGHTA and CDR2 is FQGNSA in the germline V gene. V dropped 3 bases and J dropped 3 bases, with 13 bases sitting between them. CDR3 length equals 15 residues. CDR3 DNA: TGTGCCAGCAGCTTCGTAGCGGATGGAACAGATACGCAGTATTTT. Its translation: CASSFVADGTDTQYF.

The V call is TRBV4-3, the J call TRBJ2-3, with 7 bases lining up with TRBD2. There are 15 residues in the CDR3. CDR1 and CDR2 from the germline V gene are LGHNA and YSLEER. V was pared by 1 base and J by 3 bases, with 4 bases of the junction left unmatched. In nucleotides, the CDR3 is TGCGCCAGCAGCCAAGCGGGACTAATAACAGATACGCAGTATTTT. It encodes CASSQAGLITDTQYF.

The chain combines TRBV6-2 or TRBV6-3 with TRBJ2-7, with 10 positions matching TRBD2. Trimming removed 2 bases from V and 3 bases from J; junction bases left unmatched: 7. The CDR3 covers 16 residues. Germline lookup yields CDR1 MNHEY and CDR2 SVGEGT. In DNA form, the CDR3 reads TGTGCCAGCAGTTACGGTGCTAGCGGGGGTCACTACGAGCAGTACGTC. It codes for CASSYGASGGHYEQYV.

The chain carries TRBV20-1 and TRBJ1-1, with 7 bases fitting TRBD1. Germline values: CDR1 DFQATT, CDR2 SNEGSKA (reference sequence). This CDR3 is built from 15 residues. Trimming took 6 bases from V and 0 from J; bases not matched to a gene: 10. As DNA, the CDR3 is TGCAGTGCCCCCGAGGCGGACAGGCTGAACACTGAAGCTTTCTTT. It is translated as CSAPEADRLNTEAFF.

V gene TRBV6-2 or TRBV6-3 combines with J gene TRBJ2-3; TRBD1 might be the D (5 bases). Germline CDR1 and CDR2: MNHEY and SVGEGT. The CDR3 is made up of 12 amino acids. V was pared by 7 bases and J by 1 base, with 6 bases between. The CDR3 DNA follows: TGTGCCAGCAAACAGGGCACAGATACGCAGTATTTT. Protein product: CASKQGTDTQYF.

The rearrangement links TRBV7-9 to TRBJ1-1; D is uncertain. The length of the CDR3 is 15 residues. Germline CDR1 reads SEHNR; CDR2 reads FQNEAQ (reference sequence). V was cut by 1 base and J by 6 bases, with 15 bases left in between. The CDR3 loop is CASSLGVTPWAEAFF. The CDR3 coding sequence is TGTGCCAGCAGCTTAGGGGTCACCCCTTGGGCTGAAGCTTTCTTT.

The chain links TRBV3-1 to TRBJ2-1, with 8 bases lining up with TRBD2. Germline assignment: CDR1 LGHDT and CDR2 YNNKEL (reference sequence). The trim removed 3 bases at V and 4 bases at J, leaving 5 bases unmatched. The CDR3 spans 15 residues. The CDR3 is CASSHQTSAYNEQFF. The CDR3 nucleotides are TGTGCCAGCAGCCATCAGACTAGCGCTTACAATGAGCAGTTCTTC.

This clonotype was counted between two and nine times. The J gene is TRBJ2-7, the V gene TRBV20-1; the D call may be TRBD1 or TRBD2 (5 bases each). V lost 6 bases and J lost 4, with 13 bases in between. CDR1 DFQATT and CDR2 SNEGSKA come from the germline V gene (reference sequence). The CDR3 has 12 residues. The CDR3 reads CSASEGSYEQYF. The CDR3, as DNA: TGCAGTGCCAGTGAGGGGAGTTACGAGCAGTACTTC.

V gene TRBV11-2 combines with J gene TRBJ2-3; 10 bases agree with TRBD2. Germline V gene data show CDR1 as SGHAT and CDR2 as FQNNGV. The CDR3 is 16 residues long. V lost 5 bases to trimming and J lost 4 bases; unmatched junction nucleotides: 9. This CDR3 is CASSPPQRGGADTQYF. In DNA form, the CDR3 reads TGTGCCAGCAGCCCCCCCCAGCGGGGGGGCGCAGATACGCAGTATTTT.